What follows are 17 T cell receptor beta chains derived from one specimen sequenced in a study of identical twins. TCRdb re-called the 5' RACE reads with MiXCR, one entry per CDR3 protein. Of around 480,000 distinct CDR3 sequences listed, 13% to 15% are singletons. The sample was also reused in another study, on yellow fever vaccine responses in identical twins.

The sample taken for sequencing was CD4+ T cells sorted from blood. The receptors derive from a woman between 18 and 29 years old in good health.

The chain has TRBV20-1 and TRBJ2-1; 9 nucleotides agree with TRBD2. CDR3 size: 11 residues. Per germline, CDR1 DFQATT and CDR2 SNEGSKA (reference sequence). With 4 bases clipped from V and 8 bases from J, the junction kept 0 bases outside the gene matches. The CDR3, as DNA: TGCAGTGCTATAGCGGGAGATGAGCAGTTCTTC. Translating gives CSAIAGDEQFF.

This clonotype appeared a few times. The V and J genes are TRBV9 and TRBJ2-3; 7 bases map to TRBD1. V trimming: 0 bases; J trimming: 2 bases; junction bases outside the gene matches: 9. Germline lookup yields CDR1 SGDLS and CDR2 YYNGEE. The CDR3 extends over 17 amino acids. CDR3 region: CASSVAGGRTATDTQYF. CDR3 sequence (DNA): TGTGCCAGCAGCGTAGCAGGGGGAAGGACGGCCACAGATACGCAGTATTTT.

This clonotype was seen a handful of times. The chain joins TRBV6-6 to TRBJ2-5; D is perhaps TRBD2 (5 bases). The CDR3 runs 13 residues. Trimming removed 6 bases from V and 5 bases from J, with 13 bases in between. Germline CDR1 reads MNHNY; CDR2 reads SVGAGI (reference sequence). The CDR3 loop reads CASSFNGEETQYF. The CDR3 coding sequence is TGTGCCAGCAGCTTTAACGGGGAGGAGACCCAGTACTTC.

This clonotype was seen more than once but under ten times. J is TRBJ2-3 and V is TRBV3-1; D tentatively fits TRBD1 or TRBD2 (6 bases each). In germline, CDR1 is LGHDT, CDR2 YNNKEL (reference sequence). Deletions cut 1 base from V and 5 bases from J, with 13 bases between. The CDR3 has 15 residues. CDR3 sequence (DNA): TGTGCCAGCAGCCAAGCGGGGGCCCGGGGAGATACGCAGTATTTT. Its protein product is CASSQAGARGDTQYF.

This chain links TRBV6-1 with TRBJ2-5; possibly TRBD2 for D (6 bases). Germline loops: CDR1 MNHNS, CDR2 SASEGT. This CDR3 is built from 13 residues. V lost 7 bases and J lost 6, with 15 bases in between. CDR3 in amino acids: CASTTAGGKTQYF. CDR3 nucleotide sequence: TGTGCCAGCACTACAGCGGGCGGAAAGACCCAGTACTTC.

This clonotype was counted only a few times. The chain recombines TRBV7-2 with TRBJ2-5; 8 bases are shared with TRBD1. The CDR3 spans 17 residues. Trimming took 4 bases from V and 2 from J; bases not matched to a gene: 12. The V gene's germline CDR1 is SGHTA and CDR2 FQGNSA. Here the CDR3 DNA reads TGTGCCAGCAGCTACCGAGGTCGGACAGGGTTTCAAGAGACCCAGTACTTC. Translating gives CASSYRGRTGFQETQYF.

This sequence joins TRBV6-1 and TRBJ2-2; D is unresolved. This CDR3 has 15 amino acids. V dropped 6 bases and J dropped 6 bases, with 17 bases sitting between them. CDR1 and CDR2 from the germline V gene are MNHNS and SASEGT. The CDR3, as DNA: TGTGCCAGCAGGGGCACTGGCGGTCAATCCGGGGAGCTGTTTTTT. Translating it yields CASRGTGGQSGELFF.

The DNA of the CDR3 is TGCAGCGTTGAAGACCCCCGGACAGGGGGGGATACGCAGTATTTT. It yields the protein CSVEDPRTGGDTQYF. The gene calls are TRBV29-1 and TRBJ2-3; 10 nucleotides match TRBD1. This CDR3 comprises 15 residues. The trim removed 0 bases at V and 6 bases at J, leaving 6 bases unmatched. Germline CDR1 SQVTM, CDR2 ANQGSEA.

This clonotype appeared a few times. The V call is TRBV6-4, the J call TRBJ2-1, with D uncertain. This CDR3 spans 13 amino acids. Deletions cut 0 bases from V and 3 bases from J, with 3 bases between. CDR1 and CDR2 (germline): MRHNA, SNTAGT. CDR3 loop: CASSDSIYNEQFF. The CDR3 bases are TGTGCCAGCAGTGACTCGATCTACAATGAGCAGTTCTTC.

This clonotype was picked up a small number of times. This sequence joins TRBV18 and TRBJ1-1, with D hard to call. This CDR3 contains 15 residues. Germline CDR1 and CDR2: KGHSH and LQKENI. Trimming left V 5 bases short and J 1 base short, with 14 bases between. The CDR3 sequence: CASSSGSLGNTEAFF. As DNA, the CDR3 is TGTGCCAGCTCATCTGGAAGTCTTGGGAACACTGAAGCTTTCTTT.

The chain uses TRBV3-1 and TRBJ1-2; D may be TRBD1 (6 bases). The CDR3 length is 15 residues. CDR1 LGHDT and CDR2 YNNKEL come from the germline V gene (reference sequence). V was clipped by 2 bases and J by 8 bases, with 18 bases between them. DNA for the CDR3: TGTGCCAGCAGCCAACAACCACAGGGATCTTGGGGCTACACCTTC. This gives the protein CASSQQPQGSWGYTF.

In its sample, this clonotype was seen a few times. CDR3 in amino acids: CASSVWGNTGELFF. The DNA for the CDR3 is TGTGCCAGCAGCGTCTGGGGGAACACCGGGGAGCTGTTTTTT. This chain uses TRBV9 with TRBJ2-2, with no clear D. Germline values: CDR1 SGDLS, CDR2 YYNGEE. V was cut by 2 bases and J by 1 base, with 6 bases left in between. There are 14 residues in the CDR3.

This clonotype was observed a handful of times. V and J are TRBV3-1 and TRBJ2-5; D is possibly TRBD1 or TRBD2 (5 bases each). The CDR3 extends over 14 amino acids. Germline lookup yields CDR1 LGHDT and CDR2 YNNKEL (reference sequence). Trimming took off 3 bases at V and 5 bases at J, with 13 bases between the two ends. In DNA, the CDR3 is TGTGCCAGCAGCCAGGGGGTATTAGCGGAGACCCAGTACTTC. This encodes CASSQGVLAETQYF.

The chain has TRBV7-9 and TRBJ2-5, with D unclear. The CDR3 runs to 17 residues. V lost 2 bases to trimming and J lost 2 bases, with 18 bases between them. From germline, CDR1 is SEHNR and CDR2 FQNEAQ (reference sequence). DNA of the CDR3: TGTGCCAGCAGCTTATGGGGATACCGGTCGAAACAAGAGACCCAGTACTTC. This codes for CASSLWGYRSKQETQYF.

The chain links TRBV19 to TRBJ2-2; D is perhaps TRBD1 or TRBD2 (6 bases each). The germline V gene has CDR1 LNHDA and CDR2 SQIVND (reference sequence). V was clipped by 2 bases and J by 5 bases, with 9 bases between them. The CDR3 contains 14 residues. The CDR3 spells CASSIRGRTGELFF. The CDR3 DNA follows: TGTGCCAGTAGTATACGGGGGCGGACCGGGGAGCTGTTTTTT.

The V gene is TRBV6-6, the J gene TRBJ1-1; D remains ambiguous. The germline V and J ends were trimmed by 6 bases and 0 bases, with 8 bases remaining between them. This CDR3 region has 13 residues. The germline V gene has CDR1 MNHNY and CDR2 SVGAGI (reference sequence). CDR3 sequence reads: CASSQSLNTEAFF. The CDR3 nucleotides are TGTGCCAGCAGCCAAAGTTTGAACACTGAAGCTTTCTTT.

This clonotype was observed a few times. The chain combines TRBV20-1 with TRBJ2-1; a possible D gene is TRBD1 (5 bases). V lost 7 bases and J 1 base, leaving 14 bases between the germline ends. Germline V gives CDR1 DFQATT, CDR2 SNEGSKA (reference sequence). The CDR3 is made up of 14 amino acids. CDR3 nucleotides: TGCAGTGGCGAAGGACATAGTTCCTACAATGAGCAGTTCTTC. Translation: CSGEGHSSYNEQFF.